This T cell receptor (beta chain) emerged from a study of cytomegalovirus exposure and HLA in healthy donors. V lost 6 bases and J lost 2, with 11 bases in between. This CDR3 region has 14 residues. Germline CDR1 and CDR2: WSHSY and SAAADI. PCR amplification relied on 60 Vbeta primers (plus 13 Jbeta primers). Only in-frame clones appear in the TCRdb table, and some are missing; sequencing was by immunoSEQ multiplex PCR. The data contain 70,000 or so clones, roughly 78% of them singletons. The chain carries TRBV10-2 and TRBJ1-3; D is possibly TRBD1 (6 bases). Sequenced material: PBMCs. The clonotype was recovered from a man aged 18 to 30 in good health and CMV-seronegative. The CDR3 bases are TGCGCCAGCAGGGAAACAGGGACTGGAAACACCATATATTTT. The encoded protein is CASRETGTGNTIYF.